The entry below gives a single TCR beta chain sequence along with its context. Its target antigen remains unknown. Base qualities are not recorded, but no much larger clone differs from it by a single base. Participants in the prospective study were enrolled through a virtual design, were aged about 18 to 100 years, and lived in approximately 25 United States geographic areas. In the prospective study, participants were assigned to cohorts based on the clinical history participants reported in a screening survey and a study questionnaire. Recovered participants in ImmuneRACE Cohort 3 were defined as having two consecutive negative NP/OP PCR tests, clearance from a healthcare professional, or resolution of symptoms. In the prospective study, whole blood, serum and a nasopharyngeal or oropharyngeal swab were collected from each participant by mobile phlebotomists. Over a roughly 2-month period, participants in the prospective study had the option of providing additional blood draws and questionnaires. Blood samples from the prospective study were shipped frozen or at room temperature prior to DNA extraction.

TCRbeta CDR3 regions were amplified from genomic DNA using the immunoSEQ Assay, a bias-controlled multiplex PCR. Per the source publication's procedure: The number of nucleated cells in each sample was estimated by amplification of reference gene primers within the assay. Sequence reads were collapsed and filtered to measure the absolute abundance of every unique TCRbeta CDR3 rearrangement. Productive Simpson clonality was computed per sample as the square root of Simpson's diversity index over productive rearrangements. Here the immuneACCESS table is served through TCRdb, limited to in-frame sequences with V and J called. Missing clones are a known gap in these copies; in checked studies unresolved V genes cover under half, and the rest lacks a known reason. The DNA gave D and trimming, while V, J and clone size come from that table. A total of a few hundred thousand clones appear in this sample, roughly 84% of them only once. The top ten constitute about 2.7% of the sample.

These data come from a study of blood T cell repertoires in COVID-19 (TCRdb year 2020). Context from the whole study: The collaborator samples originated in the United States, Italy and Spain and spanned the acute and convalescent phases of COVID-19. The material from the prospective study consisted of cDNA or gDNA derived from T cells, B-cell-depleted T cells, or PBMCs. Deeply sampled blood TCRbeta repertoires from subjects exposed to, actively infected with, or recovered from COVID-19 were included in the dataset. The repertoires were released in a freely available public database meant as a resource for research on the immune response to SARS-CoV-2. A de-identified subject ID, COVID-19 status, age in years and sex were almost always included in the sample metadata. Where HLA class I and class II types were available, the types were taken from metadata supplied by the sample provider, not from assay-based typing. The samples were drawn from two sources: the first 160 participants of the ongoing ImmuneRACE study, and over 1,000 subjects contributed by 6 global collaborators. Broad study findings and their caveats: The amount of clinical and demographic metadata varied by source and participant and was provided uncurated.

The source is a woman in her 30s who had recovered from COVID-19. The specimen was PBMCs or T cells enriched from blood (not recorded which).

The CDR3 loop reads CASSQGREGEFF. The DNA sequence reads TGTGCCAGCAGCCAAGGGCGGGAGGGAGAGTTCTTC. The chain joins TRBV4-2 to TRBJ2-1; a stretch of 9 junction bases matches TRBD2. Trimming takes 1 base off V and 14 bases off J; junction bases not matched to a gene: 3. The CDR3 runs 12 residues from the cysteine to the phenylalanine. The retained sequence is limited to the CDR3, 36 bases, with the frame set at the first base. CDR1 and CDR2 were assigned from the germline V gene as LGHNA and YNFKEQ.